Following are 29 T cell receptor beta chains from one sample sequenced in a study of blood T cell repertoires in COVID-19. Some clones are missing from TCRdb's copy, which holds only in-frame ones; the method was immunoSEQ multiplex PCR. The data hold around 85,000 clones, with about 84% observed a single time. The sequencing sample was made of peripheral blood. The receptors here all came from a man aged 45 to 65 with active COVID-19.

The chain couples TRBV15 to TRBJ2-1; TRBD2 aligns across 8 bases. The CDR3 is made up of 16 amino acids. The junction had 14 bases not matched to a gene; V was cut back by 9 bases and J by 4 bases. CDR1 and CDR2 (germline): LNHNV, YYDKDF (reference sequence). CDR3 DNA sequence: TGTGCCACAGCGACTAGAGCGGGGGCGGGTTACAATGAGCAGTTCTTC. Translating it yields CATATRAGAGYNEQFF.

The J gene is TRBJ2-3, the V gene TRBV5-1; a possible D gene is TRBD2 (6 bases). V lost 7 bases, J lost 4 bases, and 25 bases lay in between. CDR1 is SGHRS and CDR2 is YFSETQ in the germline V gene. The CDR3 loop spans 17 amino acids. CDR3 in DNA: TGCGCCAGCCGCCCCCGGTGGAGGGAGTGGGGTGCAGATACGCAGTATTTT. It translates to CASRPRWREWGADTQYF.

The V and J genes are TRBV30 and TRBJ2-7; 9 nucleotides agree with TRBD1. The V gene end was trimmed by 4 bases and the J gene end by 2 bases; junction bases not matched to a gene: 6. The CDR3 has 14 residues. Per the germline V gene, CDR1 is GTSNPN and CDR2 is SVGIG (reference sequence). The DNA of the CDR3 is TGTGCCTGGATTCGACAGGGGGGTACCTACGAGCAGTACTTC. Its translation is CAWIRQGGTYEQYF.

The chain uses TRBV27 and TRBJ1-2; 7 positions agree with TRBD1. Germline CDR1 MNHEY, CDR2 SMNVEV (reference sequence). The CDR3 contains 13 residues. With 3 bases clipped from V and 5 bases from J, the junction kept 3 bases outside the gene matches. CDR3 sequence reads: CASSFRGFYGYTF. CDR3 DNA sequence: TGTGCCAGCAGTTTCAGGGGGTTTTATGGCTACACCTTC.

The rearrangement joins TRBV5-1 to TRBJ1-2; no reliable D call. CDR3 size: 15 residues. Trimming stripped 5 bases from V and 2 bases from J, with 16 bases between. In germline, CDR1 is SGHRS, CDR2 YFSETQ. The DNA for the CDR3 is TGCGCCAGCAGTCCCATCCCTGAGGGAAACTATGGCTACACCTTC. Translation gives CASSPIPEGNYGYTF.

V is TRBV5-4 and J is TRBJ2-1, with a possible D match to TRBD1 (6 bases). CDR1 is SGHNT and CDR2 is YYREEE in the germline V gene (reference sequence). V dropped 3 bases and J dropped 2 bases, with 12 bases sitting between them. The CDR3 is 15 residues long. CDR3 in amino acids: CASSSSTGPYNEQFF. The DNA for the CDR3 is TGTGCCAGCAGCTCAAGCACAGGGCCCTACAATGAGCAGTTCTTC.

The gene calls are TRBV9 and TRBJ2-7; maybe TRBD2 (5 bases). This CDR3 is 14 amino acids long. CDR1 and CDR2 from the germline V gene are SGDLS and YYNGEE. The V and J ends lost 4 bases and 0 bases respectively, with 11 bases between them. CDR3 amino acids: CASSPSAASYEQYF. In DNA form, the CDR3 reads TGTGCCAGCAGCCCTTCAGCGGCCTCCTACGAGCAGTACTTC. The full variable domain, in which reference TRBV9 and TRBJ2-7 provide the parts outside the CDR3, is DSGVTQTPKHLITATGQRVTLRCSPRSGDLSVYWYQQSLDQGLQFLIQYYNGEERAKGNILERFSAQQFPDLHSELNLSSLELGDSALYFCASSPSAASYEQYFGPGTRLTVT.

The CDR3 DNA reads TGCAGCGTTGGTCTGGGAGCCTCTAACTATGGCTACACCTTC. Translation: CSVGLGASNYGYTF. The rearrangement links TRBV29-1 to TRBJ1-2; D ambiguous. CDR3 length equals 14 residues. V lost 4 bases and J 0 bases, leaving 12 bases between the germline ends. In germline, CDR1 is SQVTM, CDR2 ANQGSEA.

CDR3 loop: CASSQDWAQARETQYF. DNA of the CDR3: TGCGCCAGCAGCCAAGACTGGGCCCAAGCTCGCGAGACCCAGTACTTC. This chain links TRBV4-3 with TRBJ2-5; D gene uncertain. Trimming shortened V by 0 bases and J by 5 bases, and 16 bases separated the two germline ends. The CDR3 is made up of 16 amino acids. Germline-derived CDR1 and CDR2 are LGHNA and YSLEER.

The chain employs TRBV11-3 and TRBJ2-5; 7 bases align to TRBD2. The CDR3 is 14 amino acids. Trimming took 5 bases from V and 4 from J; bases not matched to a gene: 7. In germline, CDR1 is SGHNT, CDR2 YENEEA. CDR3 region: CASSPGLVGETQYF. CDR3 nucleotide sequence: TGTGCCAGCAGCCCCGGACTAGTAGGAGAGACCCAGTACTTC. The full variable domain, its missing parts supplied by reference TRBV11-3 and TRBJ2-5, is EAGVVQSPRYKIIEKKQPVAFWCNPISGHNTLYWYLQNLGQGPELLIRYENEEAVDDSQLPKDRFSAERLKGVDSTLKIQPAELGDSAVYLCASSPGLVGETQYFGPGTRLLVL.

The chain combines TRBV4-1 with TRBJ2-5, with 13 bases fitting TRBD2. The germline V gene encodes CDR1 MGHRA and CDR2 YSYEKL. V shed 0 bases and J 5 bases; nucleotides not matched to a gene: 9. This CDR3 region has 18 residues. CDR3 in DNA: TGCGCCAGCAGCCAAGAAAAGATGACTAGCGGGAGGAAGGAGACCCAGTACTTC. As protein: CASSQEKMTSGRKETQYF.

V usage is TRBV5-4 and J usage is TRBJ2-5, with 9 bases identical to TRBD1. This CDR3 has 15 residues. V dropped 0 bases and J dropped 5; count of bases not matched to a gene: 5. CDR1 and CDR2 (germline): SGHNT, YYREEE (reference sequence). The CDR3 sequence: CASSLGTGGTETQYF. CDR3 coding DNA: TGTGCCAGCAGCTTGGGAACAGGGGGCACGGAGACCCAGTACTTC.

The rearrangement joins TRBV5-1 to TRBJ1-2; weak D call: TRBD1 (6 bases). V dropped 1 base and J dropped 6 bases, with 10 bases sitting between them. Germline loops: CDR1 SGHRS, CDR2 YFSETQ. This CDR3 has 13 amino acids. Here the CDR3 DNA reads TGCGCCAGCAGCTTGAGTCCAGGGGATGGCTACACCTTC. Amino acid sequence: CASSLSPGDGYTF.

This clone was found a few times. The V gene is TRBV28, the J gene TRBJ2-7; 10 bases match TRBD1. Germline loops: CDR1 MDHEN, CDR2 SYDVKM. Trimming removed 2 bases from V and 5 bases from J; junction bases left unmatched: 6. This CDR3 contains 15 residues. The CDR3 reads CASSLRDRGYDEQYF. DNA for the CDR3: TGTGCCAGCAGTTTACGGGACAGGGGTTACGACGAGCAGTACTTC.

The chain uses TRBV5-1 and TRBJ2-5, with TRBD1 as a possible D gene (5 bases). From germline, CDR1 is SGHRS and CDR2 YFSETQ. The ends were cut back, 2 bases at V and 5 bases at J, with 10 bases in the middle. This CDR3 comprises 13 residues. The CDR3 DNA sequence: TGCGCCAGCAGCTTTCAGGGCCTGGAGACCCAGTACTTC. Encoded protein: CASSFQGLETQYF.

The chain uses TRBV5-4 and TRBJ2-6; 14 bases are a match to TRBD2. CDR1 and CDR2 from the germline V gene are SGHNT and YYREEE (reference sequence). J was trimmed by 0 bases and V by 4 bases; bases with no gene match: 9. The CDR3 consists of 20 residues. The CDR3 spells CASSDLGTSGGHSGANVLTF. The CDR3 nucleotides read TGTGCCAGCAGCGATCTCGGGACTAGCGGGGGTCACTCTGGGGCCAACGTCCTGACTTTC.

The chain joins TRBV7-9 to TRBJ2-7; D may be TRBD2 (5 bases). CDR1 is SEHNR and CDR2 is FQNEAQ in the germline V gene (reference sequence). Trimming cost V 5 bases and J 4 bases, with 15 bases left between them. The CDR3 runs to 14 residues. The CDR3: CASSASGVGYEQYF. The CDR3 DNA follows: TGTGCCAGCAGCGCCTCCGGGGTGGGGTACGAGCAGTACTTC.

The chain carries TRBV5-1 and TRBJ2-7; 11 nucleotides line up with TRBD2. Germline V gene sequence: CDR1 SGHRS, CDR2 YFSETQ. J lost 1 base, V lost 8 bases, and 17 bases had no gene match. The CDR3 contains 18 residues. The CDR3 is CASSMGVAGGSASYEQYF. CDR3 DNA sequence: TGCGCCAGTTCCATGGGGGTAGCGGGAGGGTCGGCATCCTACGAGCAGTACTTC.

The chain is built from TRBV6-2 or TRBV6-3 and TRBJ1-1; D gene ambiguous. The CDR3 extends over 15 amino acids. The V end lost 8 bases, the J end lost 1 base, and 17 bases lay between the germline ends. CDR1 is MNHEY, CDR2 SVGEGT, per germline. CDR3 DNA: TGTGCCAGCCGTTTAGATTTACACAGGAACACTGAAGCTTTCTTT. It encodes CASRLDLHRNTEAFF.

This clone was recorded once. This chain joins TRBV6-5 and TRBJ1-5, with 7 nucleotides matching TRBD1. The J segment lost 6 bases and the V segment lost 6 bases, leaving 8 bases of the junction unmatched. Germline V gene lookup returns CDR1 MNHEY and CDR2 SVGAGI. The CDR3 consists of 14 residues. The CDR3 DNA reads as TGTGCCAGCAGAGCCGACAGGGATAGTCAGCCCCAGCATTTT. Translating gives CASRADRDSQPQHF.

J is TRBJ2-2 and V is TRBV19, with 12 positions matching TRBD1. Looked up from germline, CDR1 is LNHDA and CDR2 is SQIVND (reference sequence). V was clipped by 6 bases and J by 4 bases; unmatched bases: 3. The CDR3 has 15 amino acids. CDR3 nucleotides: TGTGCCAGTAGGGGACAGGGGGCGCCCACCGGGGAGCTGTTTTTT. This translates into CASRGQGAPTGELFF. Variable domain in full (rest from reference TRBV19 and TRBJ2-2): DGGITQSPKYLFRKEGQNVTLSCEQNLNHDAMYWYRQDPGQGLRLIYYSQIVNDFQKGDIAEGYSVSREKKESFPLTVTSAQKNPTAFYLCASRGQGAPTGELFFGEGSRLTVL.

This chain links TRBV25-1 with TRBJ2-1; D may be TRBD2 (6 bases). With 5 bases removed from V and 1 base from J, the gap between germline ends came to 9 bases. This CDR3 comprises 14 residues. Germline CDR1 is MGHDK and CDR2 is SYGVNS. The CDR3: CASSLRGSYNEQFF. CDR3 DNA sequence: TGTGCCAGCAGTCTTCGGGGGTCCTACAATGAGCAGTTCTTC.

This clone was found a few times. V gene TRBV19 combines with J gene TRBJ1-4; D is uncertain. Germline CDR1 LNHDA, CDR2 SQIVND (reference sequence). V gave up 5 bases and J gave up 3 bases, with 13 bases separating them. CDR3 length equals 15 residues. CDR3 sequence: CASSATVAANEKLFF. For the CDR3, the DNA is TGTGCCAGTAGTGCCACAGTTGCTGCTAATGAAAAACTGTTTTTT.

V usage is TRBV6-1 and J usage is TRBJ1-2; weak D call: TRBD1 (6 bases). The CDR3 has 16 amino acids. Germline-derived CDR1 and CDR2 are MNHNS and SASEGT. The germline V and J ends were trimmed by 3 bases and 4 bases, with 18 bases remaining between them. DNA for the CDR3: TGTGCCAGCAGTGAGAAATTAAGGGGGTTAGTCTATGGCTACACCTTC. Residues: CASSEKLRGLVYGYTF.

The chain has TRBV4-2 and TRBJ1-6; unclear D gene. This CDR3 is 19 amino acids long. The germline V and J ends were trimmed by 2 bases and 7 bases, with 24 bases remaining between them. Germline CDR1 reads LGHNA; CDR2 reads YNFKEQ. CDR3 DNA sequence: TGTGCCAGCAGCCAACTCCCCCAGGTTGGTCTCCAAGAAAATTCACCCCTCCACTTT. It codes for CASSQLPQVGLQENSPLHF.

This clone was detected only a few times. This rearrangement joins TRBV4-2 to TRBJ1-4, with D possibly matching TRBD1 (6 bases). Trimming removed 6 bases at V and 4 bases at J, with 12 bases between. This CDR3 is 14 amino acids long. Germline CDR1 and CDR2: LGHNA and YNFKEQ. The CDR3 is CASSSDRDNEKLFF. CDR3 bases: TGTGCCAGCAGTTCGGACAGAGATAATGAAAAACTGTTTTTT.

This clone was detected only once. The rearrangement links TRBV5-1 to TRBJ1-1; D is ambiguous. The V gene's germline CDR1 is SGHRS and CDR2 YFSETQ. The length of the CDR3 is 12 residues. V shed 2 bases and J shed 6 bases, with 8 bases lying between them. CDR3 protein: CASSFYGAEAFF. CDR3 nucleotides: TGCGCCAGCAGCTTTTACGGTGCTGAAGCTTTCTTT.

The V call is TRBV5-4, the J call TRBJ2-1, with D maybe TRBD2 (5 bases). There are 15 residues in the CDR3. Trimming took off 2 bases at V and 4 bases at J, with 13 bases between the two ends. The V gene's germline CDR1 is SGHNT and CDR2 YYREEE (reference sequence). The CDR3 bases are TGTGCCAGCAGCTTCACCGGACGGGGATACAATGAGCAGTTCTTC. Its translation: CASSFTGRGYNEQFF. The full variable domain, in which reference TRBV5-4 and TRBJ2-1 provide the parts outside the CDR3, is ETGVTQSPTHLIKTRGQQVTLRCSSQSGHNTVSWYQQALGQGPQFIFQYYREEENGRGNFPPRFSGLQFPNYSSELNVNALELDDSALYLCASSFTGRGYNEQFFGPGTRLTVL.

V and J are TRBV5-4 and TRBJ1-4, with D possibly TRBD1 on 5 matching bases. The CDR3 contains 15 residues. The germline CDR1 and CDR2 sequences are SGHNT and YYREEE (reference sequence). V lost 4 bases, J lost 3 bases, and 13 bases lay in between. The CDR3 DNA reads as TGTGCCAGCAGCGCCTCTCCGGGGGCTAATGAAAAACTGTTTTTT. Translation gives CASSASPGANEKLFF.